This is a list of T cell receptor beta chains from one sample in a study of HIV-infected patients and healthy controls. TCRdb re-called the 5' RACE reads through MiXCR, storing one row per CDR3 protein. The repertoire holds approximately 17,000 distinct CDR3 sequences, with 8% to 10% as singletons. Input material: blood. These receptors all stem from an adult in good health. The CDR3 runs from the conserved cysteine through the conserved F or W. Fields, in order: J gene, clone size, V gene, D gene, CDR3 DNA, CDR3 protein. D genes are given only for firm matches. Size values are once, few and many counts, or a class for expanded clones, and some rows have none.

>TRBJ2-3|few|TRBV14|TRBD2
TGTGCCAGCAGCCCGGGACTAGCAAGAACAGATACGCAGTATTTT
CASSPGLARTDTQYF
>TRBJ1-6|many|TRBV20-1|TRBD1
TGCAGTGTAGGGCAGGGGGGCCAGCCAGGGGAACCCCTCCACTTT
CSVGQGGQPGEPLHF
>TRBJ2-3|many|TRBV6-1|TRBD2
TGTGCCAGCAGTGAGGGACTAGCGGGACCAGATACGCAGTATTTT
CASSEGLAGPDTQYF
>TRBJ2-5|many|TRBV20-1|NA
TGCAGTGGCCAACACTCCCCGTCGGCTACCTTAGACCGGGAGACCCAGTACTTC
CSGQHSPSATLDRETQYF
>TRBJ2-5|medium-sized|TRBV2|NA
TGTGCCATGCAGGGGCAAGAGACCCAGTACTTC
CAMQGQETQYF
>TRBJ2-1|many|TRBV4-2|TRBD2
TGTGCCAGCAGCCTGCTTATCTCGGGAGGAATTCGGAACGAGCAGTTCTTC
CASSLLISGGIRNEQFF
>TRBJ2-1|medium-sized|TRBV6-5|TRBD1
TGTGCCAGCACCCCTACCGGGACAGCATTCCCAGGGGGGCAGTTCTTC
CASTPTGTAFPGGQFF
>TRBJ1-2|many|TRBV9|NA
TGTGCCAGCCGGGGGGGGGAATTATTAACTAACTATGGCTACACCTTC
CASRGGELLTNYGYTF
>TRBJ2-3|few|TRBV10-3|NA
TGTGCCATCAGTGAGTCGGTGGAGGGAGCCCCCTTCACAGATACGCAGTATTTT
CAISESVEGAPFTDTQYF
>TRBJ2-1|many|TRBV28|NA
TGTGCCAGCAGTTTATCGGGAGAGGTTAATGAGCAGTTCTTC
CASSLSGEVNEQFF
>TRBJ1-4|large|TRBV5-5|NA
TGTGCCAGCAGCTTGGTAATGGCGGAAAATGAAAAACTGTTTTTT
CASSLVMAENEKLFF
>TRBJ2-1|few|TRBV5-1|NA
TGCGCCAGCAGGGTAGGGAATGAGCAGTTCTTC
CASRVGNEQFF
>TRBJ2-7|many|TRBV7-2|TRBD2
TGTGCCAGCAGCCTGGGGAACAGCGCGTGGCTAGCGGACTCCTACGAGCAGTACTTC
CASSLGNSAWLADSYEQYF
>TRBJ2-5|many|TRBV7-2|TRBD2
TGTGCCAGCAGCTTTGGGGGAGGGTTTCAAGAGACCCAGTACTTC
CASSFGGGFQETQYF
>TRBJ2-1|few|TRBV11-2|TRBD2
TGTGCCAGCAGCCGCCCCGGGAGGCACTCCTACAATGAGCAGTTCTTC
CASSRPGRHSYNEQFF
>TRBJ2-5|many|TRBV5-1|TRBD1
TGCGCCAGCAGCTTAAACAGGGGGCCCGAGACCCAGTACTTC
CASSLNRGPETQYF
>TRBJ2-7|NA|TRBV20-1|NA
TGCAGTGCTTCCCGGGATCAAGGATTCGAGCAGTACTTC
CSASRDQGFEQYF
>TRBJ2-5|many|TRBV5-1|TRBD2
TGCGCCAGCAGCGCGTCCTTAGCGGGAGGGCCGGAGACCCAGTACTTC
CASSASLAGGPETQYF
>TRBJ2-7|many|TRBV10-3|NA
TGTGCCATCAGTGCCGTAGGTCCAGAGGGGGGCTACGAGCAGTACTTC
CAISAVGPEGGYEQYF
>TRBJ2-3|NA|TRBV20-1|NA
TGCAGTGCCGACAGTGGCCTCACAGATACGCAGTATTTT
CSADSGLTDTQYF
>TRBJ1-5|many|TRBV24-1|NA
TGTGCCACCAGTGAAAATCTAGGGCCCCAGCATTTT
CATSENLGPQHF
>TRBJ1-3|medium-sized|TRBV7-2|NA
TGTGCCAGCAGCTTAGAATCAGGAAACACCATATATTTT
CASSLESGNTIYF